These 27 T cell receptor beta chains originate from one sample sequenced in a study of cytomegalovirus exposure and HLA in healthy donors. The primer mix had 60 Vbeta and 13 Jbeta primers. The protocol was immunoSEQ multiplex PCR, while the TCRdb copy is restricted to in-frame clones and leaves out a portion. The ten top clones account for 0.83%, within a sample of 70,000 or so clones. Material: PBMCs. These receptors were collected from a boy aged 5-17 years in good health and CMV-seronegative.

V and J are TRBV10-1 and TRBJ2-2; 7 bases map to TRBD1. The CDR3 totals 17 residues. CDR1 is WNHNN, CDR2 SYGVQD, per germline (reference sequence). V lost 3 bases to trimming and J lost 0 bases; unmatched junction nucleotides: 7. DNA for the CDR3: TGCGCCAGCAGTGACAGGGGGTCCGTCTCGAACACCGGGGAGCTGTTTTTT. Translating it yields CASSDRGSVSNTGELFF.

This chain connects TRBV29-1 to TRBJ1-3, with D possibly being TRBD1 (6 bases). Trimming shortened V by 5 bases and J by 8 bases, and 16 bases separated the two germline ends. The CDR3 runs 13 residues. Germline values: CDR1 SQVTM, CDR2 ANQGSEA. CDR3 DNA sequence: TGCAGCGTTCTGACAGGATTGGAGGACACCATATATTTT. Amino acids: CSVLTGLEDTIYF.

The V call is TRBV4-3, the J call TRBJ1-4; D not resolved. Looked up from germline, CDR1 is LGHNA and CDR2 is YSLEER. Trimming took off 4 bases at V and 0 bases at J, with 12 bases between the two ends. The CDR3 runs 16 residues. The CDR3 reads CASSRAVAATNEKLFF. CDR3 in DNA: TGCGCCAGCAGCCGGGCAGTCGCAGCAACTAATGAAAAACTGTTTTTT.

V usage is TRBV11-2 and J usage is TRBJ1-2; maybe TRBD1 (5 bases). The CDR3 extends over 14 amino acids. The V and J ends lost 6 bases and 2 bases respectively, with 13 bases between them. CDR1 and CDR2 (germline): SGHAT, FQNNGV. The chain's CDR3 is CASSTGGSNYGYTF. In DNA form, the CDR3 reads TGTGCCAGCAGTACGGGGGGGTCAAACTATGGCTACACCTTC.

The gene calls are TRBV29-1 and TRBJ1-1; D gene unclear. V lost 6 bases to trimming and J lost 0 bases, with 11 bases between them. This CDR3 has 13 residues. CDR1 SQVTM and CDR2 ANQGSEA come from the germline V gene. CDR3 in DNA: TGCAGCGTCGCGGGCAGGATGAACACTGAAGCTTTCTTT. This translates into CSVAGRMNTEAFF.

This sequence joins TRBV5-4 and TRBJ2-6, with 11 bases matching TRBD1. This CDR3 is 20 amino acids long. Trimming removed 0 bases from V and 4 bases from J; junction bases left unmatched: 12. Germline lookup yields CDR1 SGHNT and CDR2 YYREEE (reference sequence). CDR3 protein: CASSLGGAGQGAAGANVLTF. The CDR3 region has the DNA TGTGCCAGCAGCTTGGGAGGAGCCGGACAGGGGGCTGCAGGGGCCAACGTCCTGACTTTC.

The V call is TRBV19, the J call TRBJ1-2; 7 bases agree with TRBD1. The trim removed 6 bases at V and 8 bases at J, leaving 9 bases unmatched. The CDR3 has 13 residues. Germline V gene lookup returns CDR1 LNHDA and CDR2 SQIVND (reference sequence). CDR3 amino acids: CASSNSGGRGYTF. The CDR3 DNA reads TGTGCCAGTAGCAATTCAGGGGGAAGAGGCTACACCTTC.

The chain recombines TRBV9 with TRBJ2-7; tentatively, D is TRBD1 (6 bases). This CDR3 region has 15 residues. Germline loops: CDR1 SGDLS, CDR2 YYNGEE. Deletions cut 2 bases from V and 2 bases from J, with 14 bases between. CDR3: CASSVNRDTTYEQYF. The CDR3 coding sequence is TGTGCCAGCAGCGTCAACCGGGACACAACCTACGAGCAGTACTTC.

V gene TRBV5-1 combines with J gene TRBJ1-2; D might be TRBD1 (5 bases). Trimming removed 4 bases from V and 2 bases from J, with 9 bases in between. Germline CDR1 SGHRS, CDR2 YFSETQ. CDR3 length equals 13 residues. CDR3 residues: CASSPGGNYGYTF. As DNA, the CDR3 is TGCGCCAGCAGCCCCGGGGGAAACTATGGCTACACCTTC.

The chain carries TRBV30 and TRBJ2-5; 7 bases agree with TRBD2. This CDR3 region has 14 residues. Germline loops: CDR1 GTSNPN, CDR2 SVGIG (reference sequence). V was clipped by 4 bases and J by 3 bases; unmatched bases: 8. The CDR3 loop reads CAWTPGGGKETQYF. The CDR3 coding sequence is TGTGCCTGGACACCGGGAGGAGGGAAAGAGACCCAGTACTTC.

The chain carries TRBV6-1 and TRBJ2-1; 8 bases align to TRBD2. This CDR3 region has 14 residues. J lost 8 bases, V lost 4 bases, and 7 bases had no gene match. Germline V gives CDR1 MNHNS, CDR2 SASEGT. The chain's CDR3 is CASSAGTRTHEQFF. Here the CDR3 DNA reads TGTGCCAGCAGTGCGGGGACTAGGACCCATGAGCAGTTCTTC.

The DNA of the CDR3 is TGCGCCAGCAGCCAACAAGCCGGGGGGGGCAATCAGCCCCAGCATTTT. This sequence encodes CASSQQAGGGNQPQHF. The rearrangement links TRBV4-1 to TRBJ1-5; possibly TRBD1 for D (5 bases). Germline V gene sequence: CDR1 MGHRA, CDR2 YSYEKL. Trimming removed 2 bases at V and 2 bases at J, with 13 bases between. The CDR3 sequence is 16 residues long.

The chain is built from TRBV9 and TRBJ2-2; 13 positions agree with TRBD2. V lost 4 bases to trimming and J lost 4 bases; unmatched junction nucleotides: 10. Per the germline V gene, CDR1 is SGDLS and CDR2 is YYNGEE. The CDR3 has 18 amino acids. The chain's CDR3 is CASSPTSGGAWGTGELFF. The CDR3 DNA is TGTGCCAGCAGCCCTACTAGCGGGGGGGCATGGGGCACCGGGGAGCTGTTTTTT.

The J gene is TRBJ1-6, the V gene TRBV19; 11 nucleotides agree with TRBD1. V trimming: 3 bases; J trimming: 13 bases; junction bases outside the gene matches: 17. Germline values: CDR1 LNHDA, CDR2 SQIVND (reference sequence). CDR3 length equals 18 residues. CDR3 residues: CASSISPGTGGYWVPLHF. The CDR3 region has the DNA TGTGCCAGTAGTATTTCTCCCGGGACAGGGGGTTACTGGGTCCCCCTCCACTTT.

The chain carries TRBV27 and TRBJ1-5; 8 positions match TRBD1. The CDR3 consists of 16 residues. The germline gives CDR1 MNHEY, CDR2 SMNVEV (reference sequence). J lost 3 bases, V lost 5 bases, and 9 bases had no gene match. CDR3 amino acids: CASSVTGGGYNQPQHF. DNA of the CDR3: TGTGCCAGCAGTGTCACAGGGGGGGGGTACAATCAGCCCCAGCATTTT.

The chain recombines TRBV5-4 with TRBJ2-2, with D possibly being TRBD2 (6 bases). V lost 2 bases and J 4 bases, leaving 18 bases between the germline ends. This CDR3 spans 17 amino acids. Germline lookup yields CDR1 SGHNT and CDR2 YYREEE (reference sequence). This CDR3 is CASSFGVVQGGTGELFF. The CDR3 DNA sequence: TGTGCCAGCAGCTTCGGGGTCGTCCAGGGAGGCACCGGGGAGCTGTTTTTT.

This sequence joins TRBV13 and TRBJ2-1; 11 nucleotides match TRBD1. The trim removed 5 bases at V and 8 bases at J, leaving 8 bases unmatched. The CDR3 is 15 amino acids. CDR1 PRHDT and CDR2 FYEKMQ come from the germline V gene (reference sequence). DNA for the CDR3: TGTGCCAGCAGCGTTGGACAGGGGGCTCTCGATGAGCAGTTCTTC. Protein product: CASSVGQGALDEQFF. The entire variable domain, with the rest obtained from reference TRBV13 and TRBJ2-1, is as follows: AAGVIQSPRHLIKEKRETATLKCYPIPRHDTVYWYQQGPGQDPQFLISFYEKMQSDKGSIPDRFSAQQFSDYHSELNMSSLELGDSALYFCASSVGQGALDEQFFGPGTRLTVL.

The J gene is TRBJ1-2, the V gene TRBV28, with D maybe TRBD1 (6 bases). This CDR3 contains 13 residues. Between the trimmed V and J ends, which lost 3 bases and 7 bases, there was a span of 12 bases. CDR1 and CDR2 from the germline V gene are MDHEN and SYDVKM. CDR3 sequence reads: CASSFRGSGGYTF. The CDR3 bases are TGTGCCAGCAGTTTTAGGGGGTCCGGTGGCTACACCTTC.

CDR3 DNA: TGTGCCAGCAGCTCGATCAGAAGCTCCTACGAGCAGTACTTC. Amino acid sequence: CASSSIRSSYEQYF. The chain combines TRBV7-2 with TRBJ2-7; no definite D call. V lost 4 bases and J lost 0, with 10 bases in between. Per the germline V gene, CDR1 is SGHTA and CDR2 is FQGNSA. The CDR3 length is 14 residues.

The rearrangement links TRBV2 to TRBJ1-3; 8 bases map to TRBD1. The CDR3 covers 14 residues. The germline CDR1 and CDR2 sequences are SNHLY and FYNNEI. With V trimmed by 5 bases and J by 2 bases, 2 bases remained unmatched. The CDR3 nucleotides read TGTGCCAGCAGTCAACAGGGGGCTGGAAACACCATATATTTT. This encodes CASSQQGAGNTIYF.

The gene calls are TRBV6-1 and TRBJ1-1; possibly TRBD1 for D (5 bases). Germline V lookup: CDR1 MNHNS, CDR2 SASEGT. The V end lost 2 bases, the J end lost 7 bases, and 8 bases lay between the germline ends. The CDR3 is made up of 12 amino acids. The CDR3 nucleotides are TGTGCCAGCAGTGAACGGCAGGGTGAAGCTTTCTTT. Amino acid sequence: CASSERQGEAFF.

The rearrangement uses TRBV6-5 and TRBJ1-2, with 10 bases that match TRBD1. The CDR3 contains 15 residues. Germline V lookup: CDR1 MNHEY, CDR2 SVGAGI. Trimming removed 6 bases from V and 3 bases from J; junction bases left unmatched: 7. The CDR3 reads CASRPGTGVHYGYTF. CDR3 bases: TGTGCCAGCAGACCCGGGACAGGGGTCCACTATGGCTACACCTTC.

The V call is TRBV29-1, the J call TRBJ1-1; TRBD1 is a possible D gene (5 bases). The CDR3 has 16 amino acids. Per the germline V gene, CDR1 is SQVTM and CDR2 is ANQGSEA. V gave up 6 bases and J gave up 1 base, with 21 bases separating them. DNA of the CDR3: TGCAGCGTCGCGGGACGTTCACCTCCGCCGAACACTGAAGCTTTCTTT. Translated, it gives CSVAGRSPPPNTEAFF.

The chain employs TRBV7-9 and TRBJ2-1; D possibly corresponds to TRBD2 (6 bases). Germline lookup yields CDR1 SEHNR and CDR2 FQNEAQ (reference sequence). V shed 6 bases and J shed 1 base, with 16 bases lying between them. This CDR3 is built from 16 residues. CDR3 protein: CASRPPWGGSYNEQFF. As DNA, the CDR3 is TGTGCCAGCAGGCCACCGTGGGGAGGATCCTACAATGAGCAGTTCTTC.

J is TRBJ2-5 and V is TRBV5-1, with D maybe TRBD2 (6 bases). Trimming took off 0 bases at V and 4 bases at J, with 13 bases between the two ends. The V gene's germline CDR1 is SGHRS and CDR2 YFSETQ. This CDR3 is 15 amino acids long. CDR3 sequence reads: CASSLGDLEVETQYF. The CDR3 DNA follows: TGCGCCAGCAGCTTGGGGGACTTAGAGGTAGAGACCCAGTACTTC. Complete variable domain (other parts from reference TRBV5-1 and TRBJ2-5): KAGVTQTPRYLIKTRGQQVTLSCSPISGHRSVSWYQQTPGQGLQFLFEYFSETQRNKGNFPGRFSGRQFSNSRSEMNVSTLELGDSALYLCASSLGDLEVETQYFGPGTRLLVL.

The rearrangement joins TRBV9 to TRBJ2-7, with 9 bases that match TRBD1. This CDR3 contains 16 residues. Germline V lookup: CDR1 SGDLS, CDR2 YYNGEE. With 3 bases clipped from V and 5 bases from J, the junction kept 12 bases outside the gene matches. The CDR3 nucleotides are TGTGCCAGCAGCGCCGATTTGGGACAGGGTACCCACGAGCAGTACTTC. It encodes CASSADLGQGTHEQYF.

The J gene is TRBJ1-2, the V gene TRBV13; tentatively, D is TRBD1 (5 bases). V was pared by 2 bases and J by 3 bases, with 10 bases between. Germline assignment: CDR1 PRHDT and CDR2 FYEKMQ (reference sequence). This CDR3 is built from 14 residues. CDR3 nucleotides: TGTGCCAGCAGCTTACGGGGGTTCGACTATGGCTACACCTTC. Translation: CASSLRGFDYGYTF. The full variable domain, rest sourced from reference TRBV13 and TRBJ1-2, is AAGVIQSPRHLIKEKRETATLKCYPIPRHDTVYWYQQGPGQDPQFLISFYEKMQSDKGSIPDRFSAQQFSDYHSELNMSSLELGDSALYFCASSLRGFDYGYTFGSGTRLTVV.